This TCR beta chain comes out of a study of cytomegalovirus exposure and HLA in healthy donors. The PCR ran on 60 Vbeta and 13 Jbeta primers. The data were produced by immunoSEQ multiplex PCR, yet TCRdb's version contains in-frame clones alone and is incomplete. The data contain 90,000 to 130,000 clones, roughly 80% of them seen just once; the ten biggest clones take up about a fifth. Per germline, CDR1 MNHEY and CDR2 SMNVEV (reference sequence). The V and J ends lost 0 bases and 4 bases respectively, with 9 bases between them. The CDR3 extends over 14 amino acids. Sequencing was done on a sample of PBMCs. The chain employs TRBV27 and TRBJ1-2; D is perhaps TRBD1 (5 bases). This receptor was taken from a man between 25 and 39 years old in good health and CMV-seropositive. The CDR3 nucleotides read TGTGCCAGCAGTTTATCGGGGCGGAGCTATGGCTACACCTTC. Translating it yields CASSLSGRSYGYTF.